These 7 T cell receptor beta chains were all obtained from the same sample, sequenced in a study of T cell responses to AZD1222 COVID-19 vaccine. Sequencing used immunoSEQ multiplex PCR; TCRdb keeps in-frame clones, though not all of them. The sample has 150,000 or so clones, roughly nine tenths seen once; the top ten hold under 1.5%. Sequenced material: peripheral blood, taken on day 0 of AZD1222 vaccination. Receptors originate from an adult in good health.

The genes are TRBV6-2 or TRBV6-3 and TRBJ2-1; 8 bases are a match to TRBD1. J was trimmed by 0 bases and V by 6 bases; bases with no gene match: 19. This CDR3 has 20 residues. Germline V gene lookup returns CDR1 MNHEY and CDR2 SVGEGT. DNA for the CDR3: TGTGCCAGCAGCCTCATCCCGGGACAGGCGCGGTTTAGCTCCTACAATGAGCAGTTCTTC. Protein: CASSLIPGQARFSSYNEQFF.

The rearrangement links TRBV12-3 or TRBV12-4 to TRBJ2-3; no definite D call. The V gene lost 0 bases and the J gene lost 0 bases, with 1 base spanning the gap. The CDR3 loop spans 13 amino acids. The CDR3 DNA is TGTGCCAGCAGTTTAGCCAGCACAGATACGCAGTATTTT. It encodes CASSLASTDTQYF.

The chain employs TRBV5-4 and TRBJ2-7, with D perhaps matching TRBD1 (6 bases). CDR3 length equals 14 residues. CDR1 SGHNT and CDR2 YYREEE come from the germline V gene (reference sequence). Trimming removed 0 bases at V and 5 bases at J, with 12 bases between. CDR3 in amino acids: CASSLGQGPHEQYF. CDR3 DNA: TGTGCCAGCAGCTTGGGGCAGGGGCCCCACGAGCAGTACTTC.

The V and J genes are TRBV18 and TRBJ2-1; D remains ambiguous. V was cut by 1 base and J by 6 bases, with 16 bases left in between. This CDR3 has 16 amino acids. The germline CDR1 and CDR2 sequences are KGHSH and LQKENI. CDR3: CASSPQVPGYGNEQFF. Here the CDR3 DNA reads TGTGCCAGCTCACCACAAGTCCCAGGCTACGGCAATGAGCAGTTCTTC.

To note about this clone: Other DNA sequences in the sample encode the same CDR3. V is TRBV5-1 and J is TRBJ1-1; D remains unclear. With 1 base removed from V and 0 bases from J, the gap between germline ends came to 7 bases. This CDR3 is 14 amino acids long. Germline V gene sequence: CDR1 SGHRS, CDR2 YFSETQ. CDR3 region: CASSLTGMNTEAFF. The CDR3 bases are TGCGCCAGCAGCTTGACCGGGATGAACACTGAAGCTTTCTTT.

V is TRBV30 and J is TRBJ2-2, with D uncertain. Looked up from germline, CDR1 is GTSNPN and CDR2 is SVGIG (reference sequence). CDR3 length: 14 amino acids. V dropped 1 base and J dropped 6 bases, with 12 bases sitting between them. The CDR3: CAWSAQGLAGELFF. The CDR3, as DNA: TGTGCCTGGAGTGCCCAAGGTTTAGCCGGGGAGCTGTTTTTT.

The V gene is TRBV28, the J gene TRBJ1-2; TRBD1 is a possible D gene (6 bases). The CDR3 runs to 13 residues. Germline CDR1 and CDR2: MDHEN and SYDVKM. V was cut by 5 bases and J by 8 bases, with 15 bases left in between. This CDR3 is CASSPNRDRGYTF. In nucleotides, the CDR3 is TGTGCCAGCAGTCCCAACAGGGATAGGGGCTACACCTTC.